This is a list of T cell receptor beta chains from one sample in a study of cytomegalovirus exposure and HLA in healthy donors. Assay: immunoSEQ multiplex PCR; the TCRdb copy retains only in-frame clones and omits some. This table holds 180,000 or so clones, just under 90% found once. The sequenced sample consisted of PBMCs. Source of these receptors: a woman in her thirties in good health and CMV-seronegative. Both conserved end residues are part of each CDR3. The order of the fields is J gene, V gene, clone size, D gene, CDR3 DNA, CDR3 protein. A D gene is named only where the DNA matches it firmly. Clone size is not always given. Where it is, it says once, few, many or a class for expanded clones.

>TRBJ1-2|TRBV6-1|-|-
TGTGCCAGCAGTGAAGGGGTTGCAGGCTATGGCTACACCTTC
CASSEGVAGYGYTF
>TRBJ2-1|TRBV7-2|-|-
TGTGCCAGCAGCTTAAGGGGGGGGGACAATGAGCAGTTCTTC
CASSLRGGDNEQFF
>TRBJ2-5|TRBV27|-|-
TGTGCCAGCAGTATCAGACTAGTTTCCCAGTACTTC
CASSIRLVSQYF
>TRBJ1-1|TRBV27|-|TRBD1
TGTGCCAGCAGTTTAACCCCGGGACAGGGGGGGACTGAAGCTTTCTTT
CASSLTPGQGGTEAFF
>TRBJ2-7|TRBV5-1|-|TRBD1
TGCGCCAGCAGCTTGTGGGGACAGAGCTCCTACGAGCAGTACTTC
CASSLWGQSSYEQYF
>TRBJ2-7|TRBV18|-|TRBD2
TGTGCCAGCTCCAACCGGGGGGTCTACGAGCAGTACTTC
CASSNRGVYEQYF
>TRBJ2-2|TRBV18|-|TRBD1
TGTGCCAGCTCACCACTCGGACGAAAGACAGGGGGTGACTGGGAGCTGTTTTTT
CASSPLGRKTGGDWELFF
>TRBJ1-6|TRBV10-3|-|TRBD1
TGTGCCATCAGTGAGCCAGGACAGGGAAATTCACCCCTCCACTTT
CAISEPGQGNSPLHF
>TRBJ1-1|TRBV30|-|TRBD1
TGTGCCTGGATGGACAGGGGGGAAGCTTTCTTT
CAWMDRGEAFF
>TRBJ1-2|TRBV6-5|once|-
TGTGCCAGCAGCCGGGTCGCTAACTATGGCTACACCTTC
CASSRVANYGYTF
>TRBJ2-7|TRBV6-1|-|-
TGTGCCAGCAGTGAAGCGCTTCGGGGCTCCTACGAGCAGTACTTC
CASSEALRGSYEQYF
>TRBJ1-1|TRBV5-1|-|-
TGCGCCAGCAGTCCCCCAGGCACTGAAGCTTTCTTT
CASSPPGTEAFF
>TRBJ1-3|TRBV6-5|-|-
TGTGCCAGCAGTTCTCACGGTGGAAACACCATATATTTT
CASSSHGGNTIYF
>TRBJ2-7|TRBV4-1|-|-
TGCGCCAGCAGCCAAGGCGCGCTCAACTACGAGCAGTACTTC
CASSQGALNYEQYF
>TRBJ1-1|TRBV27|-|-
TGTGCCAGCAGTCGCGGGGGTTTGTTCACTGAAGCTTTCTTT
CASSRGGLFTEAFF
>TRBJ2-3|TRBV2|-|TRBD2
TGTGCCAGCAGAGGACTAGCGGGGGGGGGAGATACGCAGTATTTT
CASRGLAGGGDTQYF
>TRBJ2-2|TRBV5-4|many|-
TGTGCCAGCAGCTTGGATTTCCGCACCGGGGAGCTGTTTTTT
CASSLDFRTGELFF
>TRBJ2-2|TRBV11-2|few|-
TGTGCCAGCAGCTTAGGTCAACGCGGGGCGAACACCGGGGAGCTGTTTTTT
CASSLGQRGANTGELFF
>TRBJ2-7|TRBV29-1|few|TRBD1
TGCAGCGTTATGACCGGGACAGGGGGCACCTACGAGCAGTACTTC
CSVMTGTGGTYEQYF
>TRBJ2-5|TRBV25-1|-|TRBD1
TGTGCCAGCAGTGAATCAGACAGGGGGGAACAAGAGACCCAGTACTTC
CASSESDRGEQETQYF
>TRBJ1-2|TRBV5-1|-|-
TGCGCCAGCAGCCGGGACTTACCGGGGCTGGACTATGGCTACACCTTC
CASSRDLPGLDYGYTF
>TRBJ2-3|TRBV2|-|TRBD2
TGTGCCAGCAGTGAGGGGGGGGGATACGGTTCTAGCACAGATACGCAGTATTTT
CASSEGGGYGSSTDTQYF
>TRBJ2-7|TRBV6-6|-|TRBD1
TGTGCCAGCAGTTACACAGGGGGGACCGCGGAGCAGTACTTC
CASSYTGGTAEQYF
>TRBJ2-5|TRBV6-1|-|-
TGTGCCAGCAGTGAGATCAGAAGCCAAGAGACCCAGTACTTC
CASSEIRSQETQYF
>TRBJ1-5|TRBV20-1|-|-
TGCAGCGGTAATCAGCCCCAGCATTTT
CSGNQPQHF
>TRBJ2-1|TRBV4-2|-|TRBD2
TGTGCCAGCAGCCAAGGTACTAGCGGGATTGAAGAGCAGTTCTTC
CASSQGTSGIEEQFF
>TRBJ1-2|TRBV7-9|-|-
TGTGCCAGCAGCTTAGGTTCCAGCTATGGCTACACCTTC
CASSLGSSYGYTF
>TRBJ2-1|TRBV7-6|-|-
TGTGCCAGCAGCCCAGGATGGGGGGGCAACTCCTACAATGAGCAGTTCTTC
CASSPGWGGNSYNEQFF
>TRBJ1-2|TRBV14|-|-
TGTGCCAGCAGCCAAGCTTCTTATGGCTACACCTTC
CASSQASYGYTF
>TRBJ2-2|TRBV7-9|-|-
TGTGCCAGCAGCTTAGACAGTAGAGCCCACACCGGGGAGCTGTTTTTT
CASSLDSRAHTGELFF
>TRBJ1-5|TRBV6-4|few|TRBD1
TGTGCCAGCAGTGAGTCTACAGGGGGCAATCAGCCCCAGCATTTT
CASSESTGGNQPQHF
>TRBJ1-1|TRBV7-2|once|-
TGTGCCAGCAGCTCAGTAAGGGGTCAGGGCACTGAAGCTTTCTTT
CASSSVRGQGTEAFF
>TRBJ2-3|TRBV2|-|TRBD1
TGTGCCAGCAGTACTGGACAGGGGGCTAGCACAGATACGCAGTATTTT
CASSTGQGASTDTQYF
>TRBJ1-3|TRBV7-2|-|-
TGTGCCAGCAGCCCCTCGTTGACAGTATCTGGAAACACCATATATTTT
CASSPSLTVSGNTIYF
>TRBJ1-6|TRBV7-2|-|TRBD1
TGTGCCAGCAGCCGTCCGGGACAGGGAAGATCACCCCTCCACTTT
CASSRPGQGRSPLHF
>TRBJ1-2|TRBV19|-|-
TGTGCCAGTAGTATCTTTCCCGCGCTGGGCTACACCTTC
CASSIFPALGYTF
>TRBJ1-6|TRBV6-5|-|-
TGTGCCAGCAGCGACAGTGCTTATAATTCACCCCTCCACTTT
CASSDSAYNSPLHF
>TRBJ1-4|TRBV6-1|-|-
TGTGCCAGCAGCGAGACAGGACGTCTGCCGTTTTTT
CASSETGRLPFF
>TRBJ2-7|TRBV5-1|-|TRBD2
TGCGCCAGCAGCTTGGGTCTAGCGGGGGCCTACGAGCAGTACTTC
CASSLGLAGAYEQYF
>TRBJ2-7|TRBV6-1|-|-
TGTGCCAGCAGTGAAACCCCTTTAAGCGGTCTTTCCTACGAGCAGTACTTC
CASSETPLSGLSYEQYF
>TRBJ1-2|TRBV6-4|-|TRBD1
TGTGCCAGCAGCCCTGGTCCGGACAGGGGTCATGGCTACACCTTC
CASSPGPDRGHGYTF
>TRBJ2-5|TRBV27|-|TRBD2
TGTGCCAGCAGTTTATCCGGACTAGCGGGGGCCGGGGAGACCCAGTACTTC
CASSLSGLAGAGETQYF
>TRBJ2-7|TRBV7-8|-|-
TGTGCCAGCAGCTGGGGACTCCGCCTGGCCTACGAGCAGTACTTC
CASSWGLRLAYEQYF
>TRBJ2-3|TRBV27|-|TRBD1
TGTGCCAGCAGTTTCAGACAGGGGAGCACAGATACGCAGTATTTT
CASSFRQGSTDTQYF
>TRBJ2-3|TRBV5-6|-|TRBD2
TGTGCCAGCAGCTCGTATCGACTAGCGCGAACAGATACGCAGTATTTT
CASSSYRLARTDTQYF
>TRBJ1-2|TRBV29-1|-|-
TGCAGCGGCGGGACTATGGAGGGCTACACCTTC
CSGGTMEGYTF
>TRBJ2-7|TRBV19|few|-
TGTGCCAGTAGTATTGAGGAGGGCGGGTGGCAGTACTTC
CASSIEEGGWQYF
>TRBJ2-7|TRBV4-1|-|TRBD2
TGCGCCAGCAGCCAAGATCCCAAGACTAGCGGGCGCTCCTACGAGCAGTACTTC
CASSQDPKTSGRSYEQYF
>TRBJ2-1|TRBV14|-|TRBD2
TGTGCCAGCAGCCGAAGAGCGGGGAGCTCCTACAATGAGCAGTTCTTC
CASSRRAGSSYNEQFF